This T cell receptor (beta chain) was identified during a study of blood T cell repertoires in COVID-19. As processed by the authors: Reference gene primers were amplified, and this amplification served to estimate nucleated cell counts. Sequencing was performed with immunoSEQ multiplex PCR; in TCRdb, only in-frame clones are kept and a portion is missing. Clone size and the V and J calls come from that table; the DNA yielded D and trimming. The sample carries 250,000 to 350,000 clones, roughly 90% recorded once. V shed 2 bases and J shed 1 base, with 9 bases lying between them. The CDR3 is 15 amino acids. The V gene's germline CDR1 is SGHRS and CDR2 YFSETQ.

This chain joins TRBV5-1 and TRBJ2-2, with unresolved D. Sequencing was performed on peripheral blood. The sequence came from a woman in her forties or fifties with active or convalescent COVID-19. The CDR3 sequence: CASSLSPGNTGELFF. CDR3 coding DNA: TGCGCCAGCAGCTTATCACCGGGGAACACCGGGGAGCTGTTTTTT.